The source of this T cell receptor beta chain is a study of T cells after yellow fever vaccination (dated by TCRdb to between 2018 and 2021). General notes on the study: The SMART-Seq v4 Ultra Low Input RNA kit was used to prepare libraries from fractions with low cell numbers. Bulk TCR alpha and beta repertoires were sequenced longitudinally to track T-cell clones before and after primary and booster YFV17D yellow fever vaccination. Two healthy male donors, one aged 18 to 30 and one aged 30 to 40 years, made up the cohort. Blood was drawn at multiple timepoints before and after primary and secondary immunization, with bulk PBMC replicates and cell subsets isolated. Beyond this particular receptor, the publication reports: A small fraction of clonotypes appeared in both the CD4 and CD8 compartments, likely as a result of convergent recombination. Most clones expanded after primary vaccination (96% of CD4 and roughly 91% of CD8) were re-detected after the booster, suggesting that broad memory maintenance occurred. Compared with the primary T-cell response, the secondary T-cell response was weaker but faster, peaking on day 5 rather than day 15. FACS-sorted repertoires could contain abundant contaminating clonotypes from the bulk population, so computational filtering was required. The study included only a couple of donors, which limits how far the findings can be generalized.

This clonotype was found a few times. Its antigen target is currently unknown. No clone much larger than this one lies a single base away; base qualities are absent. TCRdb shows the sequencer as Illumina NovaSeq 6000. TCR cDNA was synthesized by 5'RACE template switching, which introduced a universal primer site and unique molecular identifiers. cDNA synthesis was primed from both the TCR alpha and TCR beta constant segments. Library amplification used two PCR steps, and the second PCR step added sample barcodes and sequencing adapters. Sequencing of the libraries was done on either Illumina HiSeq 2500 (2x100 bp) or NovaSeq (2x150 bp). From the authors' description of their analysis: Demultiplexing of reads and collapsing into UMI consensus sequences were performed with MIGEC, and V(D)J alignment was carried out with MiXCR. Vaccine-responding clonotypes were identified with edgeR using replicate PBMC samples, with FDR below 0.01 and a log2 fold change above 5 up to day 15 being required. Bulk clonotypes were assigned CD4 or CD8 identity according to which sequenced CD4 or CD8 repertoire held them at higher abundance. The public reads were reanalyzed by TCRdb: fastp trimming at Q25, MiXCR alignment, in-frame beta chains only. Under each unique CDR3 protein, matching rows form one entry showing the most common genes and DNA. TCRdb, not the original authors, processed these V and J calls. The sample table records 340,000 or so distinct CDR3 sequences; under 15% of these occur just once. The ten largest clones add up to 2.5% to 4% of the sample.

The treatment or condition label on this specimen signifies: live attenuated yellow fever vaccine strain. A standard Ficoll-Paque protocol was used to isolate PBMCs from peripheral blood. Dynabeads CD4 and CD8 positive selection kits were used to isolate the CD4 and CD8 T-cell fractions. RNA was extracted with TriZol from bulk PBMCs, CD4 and CD8 fractions, and dextramer-positive and dextramer-negative fractions. This clonotype was obtained from a man between 18 and 35 years old who received the YFV17D yellow fever vaccine. The sample here was CD4+ T cells sorted from PBMCs, taken 15 days after the yellow fever booster vaccination.

The sequence in DNA is TGTGCCAGGACGGACTATTGGCAAGAGACCCAGTACTTC. Its product reads: CARTDYWQETQYF. In this chain, TRBV6-2 or TRBV6-3 is recombined with TRBJ2-5, with TRBD2 as a weak D call on 6 bases. CDR1 and CDR2 are drawn from the germline V gene: MNHEY, SVGEGT. V loses 9 bases of germline sequence and J loses 2 bases, and the interval between the two ends is 13 bases. Its CDR3 holds 13 amino acids, cysteine through phenylalanine. Only CDR3 DNA is held: 39 bases, read in frame from base 1.